This TCR beta chain derives from a study of CD8 T cells in Susac syndrome. CDR1 and CDR2 (germline): LGHDT, YNNKEL (reference sequence). V shed 3 bases, J shed 2 bases, and the junction held 6 bases outside the gene matches. This CDR3 spans 16 amino acids. Random hexamers were used to reverse transcribe an amount of roughly 0.5 to 1 ug RNA. Amplification of TCR beta CDR3 across 54 Vbeta and 13 Jbeta was performed with immunoSEQ multiplex PCR. One entry per CDR3 protein results from TCRdb running MiXCR on the immunoSEQ multiplex PCR reads. Of roughly 300,000 distinct CDR3 sequences in the sample, about 85% are singletons; the top ten hold 0.11%.

This receptor was identified in a human donor with multiple sclerosis. The sequencing sample was made of CD8+ T cells from PBMCs. The chain joins TRBV3-1 to TRBJ2-3, with 9 bases lining up with TRBD2. CDR3 sequence: CASSQVSGSLTDTQYF. CDR3 DNA: TGTGCCAGCAGCCAGGTTAGCGGGAGTCTCACAGATACGCAGTATTTT.